This T cell receptor beta chain was identified during a study of blood T cell repertoires in COVID-19. Study summary: COVID-19 samples collected from the United States, Italy and Spain covered acute and convalescent phases. PBMCs, B-cell-depleted T cells, or T cells were the source of the cDNA or gDNA that made up the material.

In the study's own analysis: Reference gene primer amplification in the assay estimated nucleated cell counts. Using immunoSEQ multiplex PCR, the repertoire was profiled, and TCRdb retains in-frame clones only, with some absent. The V and J calls and clone size come from that table; D and trimming were worked out from the DNA. The sample carries roughly 100,000 clones, 80% to 90% recorded once. Germline trimming cut 6 bases from V and 2 bases from J; bases unmatched to any gene: 3. Per germline, CDR1 SGHTA and CDR2 FQGNSA. There are 13 residues in the CDR3. This clone showed up just once. The J gene is TRBJ2-5, the V gene TRBV7-2, with 7 bases aligning to TRBD2. The material sequenced was peripheral blood. The source of this sequence is a human donor in a cohort sampled during active COVID-19. CDR3 sequence: CASRQGLQETQYF. The CDR3 nucleotides read TGTGCCAGCAGGCAGGGACTACAAGAGACCCAGTACTTC.